The sample holds many counts of the clone carrying this T cell receptor (beta chain). Its target is not known. The record originates from a study of Graves' ophthalmopathy and Graves' hyperthyroidism. Trimming cost V 0 bases and J 8 bases, with 13 bases left between them. CDR1 and CDR2 from the germline V gene are SEHNR and FQNEAQ (reference sequence). This CDR3 is 14 amino acids long. TCR beta CDR3 amplification used RNA transcripts. The authors performed first-round RT-PCR with HTBI primers and then a second-round multiplex PCR. TCRdb independently ran MiXCR on the multiplex PCR reads; one entry per CDR3 protein. Counted here are about 180,000 distinct CDR3 sequences, more than 30% occurring once; the ten biggest clones make up approximately 5.5%. Every ophthalmopathy donor presented moderate-to-severe activity, CAS ≥3, NOSPECS ≥4 and duration under 3 months. Regarding the study as a whole: Among expanded thyroid clonotypes above 0.001 frequency, most also occurred in blood. Built on 13 signatures, a model told ophthalmopathy apart from stable hyperthyroidism with about 88% sensitivity and almost 84% specificity.

The sequencing sample was made of peripheral blood. This sequence originates from a woman in her 40s with Graves' ophthalmopathy. The chain has TRBV7-9 and TRBJ1-2; the D gene is possibly TRBD1 (5 bases). DNA of the CDR3: TGTGCCAGCAGCTTAGCGGGTTCCGAGGGGGGCTACACCTTC. This sequence encodes CASSLAGSEGGYTF.